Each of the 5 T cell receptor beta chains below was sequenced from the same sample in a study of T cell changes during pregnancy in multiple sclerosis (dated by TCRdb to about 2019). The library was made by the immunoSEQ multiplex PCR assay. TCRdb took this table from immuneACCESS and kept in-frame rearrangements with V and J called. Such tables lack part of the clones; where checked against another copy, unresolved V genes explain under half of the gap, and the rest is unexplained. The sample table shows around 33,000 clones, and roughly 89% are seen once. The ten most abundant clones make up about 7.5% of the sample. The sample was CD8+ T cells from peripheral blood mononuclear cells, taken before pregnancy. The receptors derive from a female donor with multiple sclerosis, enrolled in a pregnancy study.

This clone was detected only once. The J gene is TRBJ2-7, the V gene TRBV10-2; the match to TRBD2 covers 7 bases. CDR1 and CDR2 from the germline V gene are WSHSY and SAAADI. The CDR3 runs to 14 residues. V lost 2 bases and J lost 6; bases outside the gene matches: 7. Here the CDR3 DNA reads TGCGCCAGCAGTGAGGTCGGCTCGGGGGGCGAGCAGTACTTC. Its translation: CASSEVGSGGEQYF.

This CDR3 reads CASSPWDSPTEAFF. The CDR3 bases are TGTGCCAGCAGCCCCTGGGACAGTCCCACTGAAGCTTTCTTT. V is TRBV9 and J is TRBJ1-1; 7 bases line up with TRBD1. Trimming removed 4 bases from V and 4 bases from J; junction bases left unmatched: 7. The germline V gene encodes CDR1 SGDLS and CDR2 YYNGEE. The CDR3 length is 14 residues. The full variable domain, with the rest looked up from reference TRBV9 and TRBJ1-1, is DSGVTQTPKHLITATGQRVTLRCSPRSGDLSVYWYQQSLDQGLQFLIQYYNGEERAKGNILERFSAQQFPDLHSELNLSSLELGDSALYFCASSPWDSPTEAFFGQGTRLTVV.

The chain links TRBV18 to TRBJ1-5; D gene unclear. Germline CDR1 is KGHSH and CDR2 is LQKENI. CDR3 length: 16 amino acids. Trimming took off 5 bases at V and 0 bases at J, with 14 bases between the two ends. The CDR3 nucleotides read TGTGCCAGCTCATCCGTAGGAGCCCATAGCAATCAGCCCCAGCATTTT. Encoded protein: CASSSVGAHSNQPQHF.

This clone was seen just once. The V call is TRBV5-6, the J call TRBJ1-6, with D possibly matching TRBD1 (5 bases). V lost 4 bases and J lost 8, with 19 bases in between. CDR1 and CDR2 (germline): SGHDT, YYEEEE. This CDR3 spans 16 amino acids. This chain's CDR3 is CASSGQGGIFHSPLHF. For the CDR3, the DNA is TGTGCCAGCAGCGGGCAGGGTGGGATTTTTCATTCACCCCTCCACTTT.

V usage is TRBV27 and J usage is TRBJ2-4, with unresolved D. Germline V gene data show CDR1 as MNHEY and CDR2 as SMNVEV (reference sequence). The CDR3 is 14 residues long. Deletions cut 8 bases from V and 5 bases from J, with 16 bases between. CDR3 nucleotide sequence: TGTGCCAGCCGCTCCTATCTTACCGAAAACATTCAGTACTTC. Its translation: CASRSYLTENIQYF.